This T cell receptor (beta chain) appears in the sequencing data of a study of beta chain features in type 1 diabetes. Regarding the study as a whole: People with Type 1 diabetes carried modestly yet significantly shorter TCRB CDR3s in all four CD4+ subsets.

The study reverse transcribed the entire isolated RNA, so it sequenced expressed TCRB transcripts. About 3.57 million reads, on average, came from each naive, central memory and regulatory T cell sample. Sequencing used immunoSEQ multiplex PCR; TCRdb keeps in-frame clones, though not all of them. Among hundreds of thousands of clones listed, more than 13% were seen once. The CDR3 runs 13 residues. Germline values: CDR1 GTSNPN, CDR2 SVGIG (reference sequence). The V gene lost 4 bases and the J gene lost 2 bases, with 11 bases spanning the gap. This clone was observed a handful of times. The antigen remains unidentified. Other DNA sequences in the same sample also yield this CDR3.

The sequenced material came from naive CD4+ T cells from blood. The genes are TRBV30 and TRBJ1-1, with D maybe TRBD1 (5 bases). The TCR sequence derives from a young man with type 1 diabetes. CDR3 in amino acids: CAWTLTANTEAFF. The CDR3 coding sequence is TGTGCCTGGACCTTGACAGCAAACACTGAAGCTTTCTTT.